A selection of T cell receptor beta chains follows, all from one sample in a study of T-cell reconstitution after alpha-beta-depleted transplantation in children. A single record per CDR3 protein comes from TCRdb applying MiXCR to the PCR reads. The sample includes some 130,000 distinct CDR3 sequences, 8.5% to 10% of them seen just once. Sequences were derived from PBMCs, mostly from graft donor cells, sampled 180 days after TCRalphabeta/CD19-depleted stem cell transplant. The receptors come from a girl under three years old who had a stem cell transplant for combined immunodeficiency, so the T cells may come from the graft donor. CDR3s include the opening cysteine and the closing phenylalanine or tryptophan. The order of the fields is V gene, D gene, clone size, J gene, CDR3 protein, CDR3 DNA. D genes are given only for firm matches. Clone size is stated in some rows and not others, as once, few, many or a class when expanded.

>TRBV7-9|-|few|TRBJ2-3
CASSFRNPTDTQYF
TGTGCCAGCAGCTTTAGAAATCCCACAGATACGCAGTATTTT
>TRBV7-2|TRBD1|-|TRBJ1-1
CASSFDTGVHTEAFF
TGTGCCAGCAGCTTCGACACAGGGGTCCACACTGAAGCTTTCTTT
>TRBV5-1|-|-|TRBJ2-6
CASSRRISSGANVLTF
TGCGCCAGCAGTAGGCGGATAAGCTCTGGGGCCAACGTCCTGACTTTC
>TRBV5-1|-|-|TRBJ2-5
CASSLGPTGQTQETQYF
TGCGCCAGCAGCTTGGGGCCCACTGGACAGACGCAAGAGACCCAGTACTTC
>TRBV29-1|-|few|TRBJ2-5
CSAGQPVETQYF
TGCAGCGCCGGACAGCCGGTAGAGACCCAGTACTTC
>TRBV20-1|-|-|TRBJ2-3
CSASRWETVGTDTQYF
TGCAGTGCTAGCCGCTGGGAGACAGTGGGCACAGATACGCAGTATTTT
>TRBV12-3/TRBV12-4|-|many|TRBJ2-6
CASSRQVNSGANVLTF
TGTGCCAGCAGCCGACAGGTTAACTCTGGGGCCAACGTCCTGACTTTC
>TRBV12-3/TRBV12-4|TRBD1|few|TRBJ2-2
CASSLTWTGANTGELFF
TGTGCCAGCAGTTTGACCTGGACAGGCGCGAACACCGGGGAGCTGTTTTTT
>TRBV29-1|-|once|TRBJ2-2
CSAQGNTGELFF
TGCAGCGCACAGGGCAACACCGGGGAGCTGTTTTTT
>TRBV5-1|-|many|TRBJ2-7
CASSPLAAMGSYEQYF
TGCGCCAGCAGCCCTCTCGCCGCGATGGGCTCCTACGAGCAGTACTTC
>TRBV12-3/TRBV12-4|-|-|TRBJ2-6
CASSLAPGFSGANGLTF
TGTGCCAGCAGTTTAGCCCCGGGATTCTCTGGGGCCAACGGCCTGACTTTC
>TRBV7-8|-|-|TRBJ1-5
CASSLAGGNQPQHF
TGTGCCAGCAGCTTAGCTGGGGGCAATCAGCCCCAGCATTTT
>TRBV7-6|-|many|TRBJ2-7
CASSRGLAYEQYF
TGTGCCAGCAGCCGTGGACTGGCCTACGAGCAGTACTTC
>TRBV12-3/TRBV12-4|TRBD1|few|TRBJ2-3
CASSTGTGSTDTQYF
TGTGCCAGCAGTACCGGGACAGGGTCGACAGATACGCAGTATTTT
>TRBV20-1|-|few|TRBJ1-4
CSAGQFEKLFF
TGCAGTGCTGGACAATTCGAAAAACTGTTTTTT
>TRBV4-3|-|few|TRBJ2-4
CASSQDYLAKNIQYF
TGCGCCAGCAGCCAAGACTACCTAGCCAAAAACATTCAGTACTTC
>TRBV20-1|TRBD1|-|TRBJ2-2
CSAIRTGGNTGELFF
TGCAGTGCTATCCGGACAGGGGGGAACACCGGGGAGCTGTTTTTT
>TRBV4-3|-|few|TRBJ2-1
CASSQDWQAYYNEQFF
TGCGCCAGCAGCCAAGATTGGCAGGCGTACTACAATGAGCAGTTCTTC
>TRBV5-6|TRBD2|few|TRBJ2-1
CASSLAASGRRNNEQFF
TGTGCCAGCAGCTTGGCGGCTAGCGGGAGGAGGAACAATGAGCAGTTCTTC
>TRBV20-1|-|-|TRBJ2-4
CSARLPRGNIQYF
TGCAGTGCTAGGCTACCCAGGGGAAACATTCAGTACTTC
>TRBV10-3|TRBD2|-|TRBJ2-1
CAISPGLAGGPLYNEQFF
TGTGCCATCAGCCCGGGACTAGCGGGGGGGCCGCTTTACAATGAGCAGTTCTTC
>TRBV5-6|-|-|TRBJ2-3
CASSGGVNPSTDTQYF
TGTGCCAGCAGCGGGGGAGTGAACCCTAGCACAGATACGCAGTATTTT
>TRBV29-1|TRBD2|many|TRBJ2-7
CSVGASSGSYEQYF
TGCAGCGTTGGGGCATCTAGCGGAAGCTACGAGCAGTACTTC
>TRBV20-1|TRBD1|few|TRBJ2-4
CSARSFRTGENIQYF
TGCAGTGCTAGATCATTCAGGACAGGGGAAAACATTCAGTACTTC
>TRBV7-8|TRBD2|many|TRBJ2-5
CASSLEPWGGRGPQETQYF
TGTGCCAGCAGCTTAGAGCCGTGGGGGGGGAGGGGACCACAAGAGACCCAGTACTTC
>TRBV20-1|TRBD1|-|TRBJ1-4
CSARTGTNEKLFF
TGCAGTGCTAGGACAGGGACTAATGAAAAACTGTTTTTT
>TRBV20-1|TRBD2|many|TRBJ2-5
CSAVTSSTETQYF
TGCAGTGCTGTGACTAGCTCTACGGAGACCCAGTACTTC
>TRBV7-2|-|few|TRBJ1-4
CASSDHLDRKLFF
TGTGCCAGCAGCGACCACCTTGACAGGAAACTGTTTTTT
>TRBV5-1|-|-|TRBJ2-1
CASSLVKVSDSNEQFF
TGCGCCAGCAGCTTGGTAAAGGTCAGCGACTCCAATGAGCAGTTCTTC
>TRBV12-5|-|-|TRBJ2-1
CASGRSSGVGNEQFF
TGTGCTAGTGGTCGCTCTTCAGGGGTGGGCAATGAGCAGTTCTTC
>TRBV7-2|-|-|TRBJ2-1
CASSPLAWRDNEQFF
TGTGCCAGCAGCCCCCTAGCTTGGCGAGACAATGAGCAGTTCTTC
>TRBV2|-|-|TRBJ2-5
CASSPPLLGREKSQETQYF
TGTGCCAGCAGTCCCCCCCTGTTAGGCAGGGAAAAATCGCAAGAGACCCAGTACTTC
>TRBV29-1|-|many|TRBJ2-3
CSGTGEARTDTQYF
TGCAGCGGCACTGGTGAAGCACGCACAGATACGCAGTATTTT
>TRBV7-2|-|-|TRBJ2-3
CASSSDSQTDTQYF
TGTGCCAGCAGCTCGGACAGCCAGACAGATACGCAGTATTTT
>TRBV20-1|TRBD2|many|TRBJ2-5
CSARDRDYSGPGETQYF
TGCAGTGCTAGAGATAGGGACTACAGCGGCCCCGGAGAGACCCAGTACTTC
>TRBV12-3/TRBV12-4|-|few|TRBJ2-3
CATTRDSPTDTQYF
TGTGCCACGACTCGGGACTCCCCCACAGATACGCAGTATTTT
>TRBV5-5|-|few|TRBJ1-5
CASSLAGTLSNQPQHF
TGTGCCAGCAGCTTGGCTGGGACGCTTAGCAATCAGCCCCAGCATTTT
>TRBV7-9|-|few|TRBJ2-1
CASSRSLSYNEQFF
TGTGCCAGCAGCCGGAGCTTGTCCTACAATGAGCAGTTCTTC
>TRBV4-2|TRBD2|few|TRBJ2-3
CASSKWSGLEISDTQYF
TGTGCCAGCAGCAAATGGTCGGGACTAGAGATCTCAGATACGCAGTATTTT
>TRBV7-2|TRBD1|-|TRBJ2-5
CASSLQGAQETQYF
TGTGCCAGCAGCCTACAGGGGGCGCAAGAGACCCAGTACTTC
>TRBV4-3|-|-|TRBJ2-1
CASSQLPSSYNEQFF
TGCGCCAGCAGCCAATTGCCGAGCTCCTACAATGAGCAGTTCTTC
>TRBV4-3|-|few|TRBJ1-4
CASSQDVPSATNEKLFF
TGCGCCAGCAGCCAAGACGTACCATCCGCAACTAATGAAAAACTGTTTTTT
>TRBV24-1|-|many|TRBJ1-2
CATSGEGTSYGYTF
TGTGCCACCAGTGGAGAAGGTACAAGCTATGGCTACACCTTC
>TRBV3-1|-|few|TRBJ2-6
CASSQQWGQTSSGANVLTF
TGTGCCAGCAGTCAACAGTGGGGACAAACTAGCTCTGGGGCCAACGTCCTGACTTTC
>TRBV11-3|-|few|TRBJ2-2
CASSSGLRTGELFF
TGTGCCAGCAGCTCTGGACTTCGCACCGGGGAGCTGTTTTTT
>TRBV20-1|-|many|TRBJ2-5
CSALVYQETQYF
TGCAGTGCTTTAGTGTACCAAGAGACCCAGTACTTC
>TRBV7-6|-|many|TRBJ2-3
CASSLGLPSTDTQYF
TGTGCCAGCAGCTTAGGGCTCCCTAGCACAGATACGCAGTATTTT
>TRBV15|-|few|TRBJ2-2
CATSNRLRNTGELFF
TGTGCCACCAGCAACCGACTGAGGAACACCGGGGAGCTGTTTTTT
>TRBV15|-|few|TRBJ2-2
CATSRGRSSGELFF
TGTGCCACCAGCAGAGGCCGGTCGAGCGGGGAGCTGTTTTTT
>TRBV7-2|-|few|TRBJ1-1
CASSAIAPTEAFF
TGTGCCAGCAGCGCCATAGCGCCTACTGAAGCTTTCTTT
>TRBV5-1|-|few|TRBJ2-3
CASSPSGSTDTQYF
TGCGCCAGCAGCCCGAGCGGGTCCACAGATACGCAGTATTTT
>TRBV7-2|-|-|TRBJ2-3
CASSLTSYTDTQYF
TGTGCCAGCAGCCTGACTAGTTACACAGATACGCAGTATTTT
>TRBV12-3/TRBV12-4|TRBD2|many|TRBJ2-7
CASSFEAGVGSYEQYF
TGTGCCAGCAGTTTCGAAGCGGGAGTTGGGTCCTACGAGCAGTACTTC
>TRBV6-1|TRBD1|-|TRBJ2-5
CASRSSGGETQYF
TGTGCCAGCAGGTCTTCAGGGGGCGAGACCCAGTACTTC
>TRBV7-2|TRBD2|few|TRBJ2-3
CASSLRAGGNTDTQYF
TGTGCCAGCAGCCTGCGAGCGGGGGGAAACACAGATACGCAGTATTTT
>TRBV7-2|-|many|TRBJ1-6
CASSLRSRGQSPLHF
TGTGCCAGCAGCTTAAGATCACGAGGGCAGTCACCCCTCCACTTT
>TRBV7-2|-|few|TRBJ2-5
CASSPSRVGETQYF
TGTGCCAGCAGCCCTAGCCGGGTTGGCGAGACCCAGTACTTC
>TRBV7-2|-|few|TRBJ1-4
CASSSQVGMRKEKLFF
TGTGCCAGCAGCAGCCAGGTCGGAATGAGAAAGGAAAAACTGTTTTTT
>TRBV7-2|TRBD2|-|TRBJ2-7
CASSLPGRDYEQYF
TGTGCCAGCAGCTTACCAGGGAGGGATTACGAGCAGTACTTC
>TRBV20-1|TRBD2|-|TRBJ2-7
CSALGLAGVHLWEQYF
TGCAGTGCTCTCGGACTAGCGGGAGTCCATTTGTGGGAGCAGTACTTC